The source of this TCR beta chain is a study of blood T cell repertoires in COVID-19. Trimming took 2 bases from V and 4 from J, leaving 14 bases between them. Germline V lookup: CDR1 KGHSH, CDR2 LQKENI. The length of the CDR3 is 15 residues. Assignments of participants to cohorts depended upon their own reported clinical history. In the authors' workflow: Researchers report that nucleated cell counts were estimated from reference gene primer amplification. Generated by immunoSEQ multiplex PCR, the TCRdb table keeps only in-frame clones and is missing some. V and J calls and clone size are copied from that table; D and trimming were computed from the DNA. The sample has 400,000 to 550,000 clones, around nine tenths seen once.

The material sequenced was PBMCs or T cells enriched from blood (not recorded which). This chain links TRBV18 with TRBJ1-2, with D hard to call. This TCR derives from a woman aged 18-35 years with acute COVID-19. In nucleotides, the CDR3 is TGTGCCAGCTCACCAAGACCCGAGGGTCCCTATGGCTACACCTTC. Residues: CASSPRPEGPYGYTF.